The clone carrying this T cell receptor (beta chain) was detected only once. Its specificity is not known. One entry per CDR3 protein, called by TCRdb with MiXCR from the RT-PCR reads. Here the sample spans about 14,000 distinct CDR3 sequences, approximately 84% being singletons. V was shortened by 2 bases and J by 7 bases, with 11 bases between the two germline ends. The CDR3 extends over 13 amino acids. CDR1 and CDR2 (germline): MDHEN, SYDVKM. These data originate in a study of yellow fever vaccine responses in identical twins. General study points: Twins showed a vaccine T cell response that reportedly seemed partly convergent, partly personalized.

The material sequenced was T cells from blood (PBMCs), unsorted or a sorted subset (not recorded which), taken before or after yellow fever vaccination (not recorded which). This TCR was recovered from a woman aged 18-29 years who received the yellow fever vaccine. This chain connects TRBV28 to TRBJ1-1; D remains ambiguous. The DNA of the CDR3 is TGTGCCAGCAGTTTAGCCCCCCGACGTGAAGCTTTCTTT. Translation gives CASSLAPRREAFF.